Listed here are 29 T cell receptor beta chains from one sample, sequenced in a study of blood T cell repertoires in COVID-19. The assay was immunoSEQ multiplex PCR, and TCRdb's table has in-frame clones only and misses some. This table holds more than 20,000 clones, 65% to 80% found once. The specimen was peripheral blood. The receptors here all came from a human donor in a cohort sampled during active or convalescent COVID-19.

A few counts support this clone. CDR3 sequence reads: CASSSVGSPLHF. The CDR3 DNA is TGTGCCAGCAGTTCGGTCGGGTCACCCCTCCACTTT. The chain recombines TRBV12-3 or TRBV12-4 with TRBJ1-6; D unclear. The CDR3 extends over 12 amino acids. The V and J ends lost 4 bases and 10 bases respectively, with 8 bases between them.

A few counts support this clone. The chain couples TRBV7-9 to TRBJ2-1; D unclear. CDR1 is SEHNR and CDR2 is FQNEAQ in the germline V gene (reference sequence). V was pared by 11 bases and J by 0 bases, with 11 bases between. The CDR3 consists of 13 residues. The CDR3 sequence: CASRHGSYNEQFF. CDR3 nucleotides: TGTGCCTCCAGGCATGGCTCCTACAATGAGCAGTTCTTC.

CDR3 protein: CASSHYVAGLAGGPKETQYF. DNA for the CDR3: TGTGCCAGCAGCCATTATGTTGCGGGACTAGCGGGCGGCCCGAAAGAGACCCAGTACTTC. The chain joins TRBV5-8 to TRBJ2-5; 12 nucleotides align to TRBD2. This CDR3 has 20 amino acids. Germline lookup yields CDR1 SGHTS and CDR2 YDEGEE. V lost 4 bases, J lost 3 bases, and 19 bases stayed unmatched.

The genes are TRBV21-1 and TRBJ2-2; the table's D gene call, TRBD1, was not cross checked with the DNA. TRBV21-1 is a pseudogene locus. This CDR3 is built from 16 residues. CDR3 coding DNA: TGTGCCAGCAGCGCAAGGACAGGGCGAAACACCGGGGAGCTGTTTTTT. Amino acids: CASSARTGRNTGELFF.

In this sample, this clone turned up a few times. The chain couples TRBV20-1 to TRBJ1-2; 8 bases agree with TRBD1. Losses at the gene ends were 3 bases for V and 4 bases for J; bases not matched to a gene: 13. This CDR3 comprises 16 residues. Germline CDR1 and CDR2: DFQATT and SNEGSKA (reference sequence). CDR3 in DNA: TGCAGTGCTAGTTATGTGTGGACAGGGCCCCCCTATGGCTACACCTTC. Translated, it gives CSASYVWTGPPYGYTF.

This clone was seen only a few times. The rearrangement joins TRBV30 to TRBJ1-5; TRBD1 agrees at 7 bases. Per the germline V gene, CDR1 is GTSNPN and CDR2 is SVGIG (reference sequence). J was trimmed by 8 bases and V by 6 bases; bases with no gene match: 10. The CDR3 has 13 residues. CDR3 residues: CACSRQGREPQHF. The CDR3 nucleotides read TGTGCCTGTAGTAGACAGGGAAGAGAGCCCCAGCATTTT.

V is TRBV19 and J is TRBJ1-3; TRBD1 might be the D (5 bases). In germline, CDR1 is LNHDA, CDR2 SQIVND (reference sequence). The CDR3 runs to 14 residues. V lost 3 bases and J lost 2, with 8 bases in between. The CDR3 here is CASSIGGTGNTIYF. CDR3 sequence (DNA): TGTGCCAGTAGTATCGGGGGGACTGGAAACACCATATATTTT.

V is TRBV14 and J is TRBJ2-3; 12 nucleotides match TRBD2. Germline CDR1 SGHDN, CDR2 FVKESK. This CDR3 has 14 amino acids. J lost 7 bases, V lost 4 bases, and 3 bases had no gene match. CDR3 protein: CASSPTSGGYTQYF. The CDR3 DNA reads as TGTGCCAGCAGCCCGACTAGCGGGGGATATACGCAGTATTTT.

The chain combines TRBV6-5 with TRBJ1-5; D is perhaps TRBD1 (6 bases). Germline CDR1 is MNHEY and CDR2 is SVGAGI. Trimming left V 6 bases short and J 3 bases short, with 9 bases between. This CDR3 spans 13 amino acids. The CDR3 here is CASSGGPNQPQHF. As DNA, the CDR3 is TGTGCCAGCAGCGGGGGGCCCAATCAGCCCCAGCATTTT.

The chain recombines TRBV7-2 with TRBJ1-6; D unresolved. The CDR3 extends over 16 amino acids. Germline V gives CDR1 SGHTA, CDR2 FQGNSA. The ends were cut back, 2 bases at V and 0 bases at J, with 8 bases in the middle. As DNA, the CDR3 is TGTGCCAGCAGCTTACGCTGGAGCTCCTATAATTCACCCCTCCACTTT. It codes for CASSLRWSSYNSPLHF.

The genes are TRBV14 and TRBJ2-1, with 11 bases identical to TRBD2. Trimming removed 2 bases from V and 5 bases from J; junction bases left unmatched: 8. Germline lookup yields CDR1 SGHDN and CDR2 FVKESK. This CDR3 has 17 residues. This CDR3 reads CASSQLALTSGDNEQFF. The CDR3 coding sequence is TGTGCCAGCAGCCAACTCGCCCTGACTAGCGGGGACAATGAGCAGTTCTTC.

The rearrangement uses TRBV6-5 and TRBJ1-4, with 10 bases fitting TRBD1. Germline loops: CDR1 MNHEY, CDR2 SVGAGI. The CDR3 totals 14 residues. Unmatched junction bases numbered 8, after V lost 5 bases and J lost 11 bases. CDR3 DNA sequence: TGTGCCAGCAGTCCAGGGACAGGGGAATCCAAACTGTTTTTT. Its protein is CASSPGTGESKLFF.

Remarks on this clone: The same CDR3 also results from other DNA sequences found in this sample. The gene calls are TRBV6-5 and TRBJ2-6, with 8 bases identical to TRBD1. V lost 6 bases, J lost 0 bases, and 1 base stayed unmatched. The germline CDR1 and CDR2 sequences are MNHEY and SVGAGI. The CDR3 is 15 residues long. Here the CDR3 DNA reads TGTGCCAGCAGAACAGGGGGCTCTGGGGCCAACGTCCTGACTTTC. Residues: CASRTGGSGANVLTF.

This clone came up a few times. The gene calls are TRBV28 and TRBJ2-7; D might be TRBD1 (6 bases). Per germline, CDR1 MDHEN and CDR2 SYDVKM. Trimming took off 7 bases at V and 0 bases at J, with 16 bases between the two ends. This CDR3 has 15 residues. The CDR3 bases are TGTGCCAGCACCGGTCCGGGACAAAGCTCCTACGAGCAGTACTTC. As protein: CASTGPGQSSYEQYF.

The V gene is TRBV14, the J gene TRBJ2-5, with D perhaps TRBD1 (5 bases). This CDR3 region has 15 residues. Trimming took 1 base from V and 0 from J, leaving 9 bases between them. Germline V CDR1 and CDR2: SGHDN, FVKESK. The DNA of the CDR3 is TGTGCCAGCAGCCAAGGACAGACGTACCAAGAGACCCAGTACTTC. Translated: CASSQGQTYQETQYF.

This clone appeared once. The CDR3 is CASSQVGTALEKLFF. Written as DNA, the CDR3 is TGCGCCAGCAGCCAAGTGGGGACAGCTCTTGAAAAACTGTTTTTT. The rearrangement joins TRBV4-3 to TRBJ1-4; 7 bases map to TRBD1. The CDR3 runs 15 residues. CDR1 and CDR2 from the germline V gene are LGHNA and YSLEER. V lost 1 base, J lost 7 bases, and 6 bases stayed unmatched.

The chain links TRBV28 to TRBJ1-5, with D possibly matching TRBD1 (5 bases). The V gene's germline CDR1 is MDHEN and CDR2 SYDVKM. V lost 6 bases, J lost 6 bases, and 15 bases lay in between. CDR3 size: 14 residues. DNA of the CDR3: TGTGCCAGCAGCCTACTCCGCAGGGTTCAGCCCCAGCATTTT. It codes for CASSLLRRVQPQHF.

The gene calls are TRBV30 and TRBJ2-6; 8 bases agree with TRBD1. The V and J ends lost 0 bases and 0 bases, in that order; junction bases with no gene match: 7. This CDR3 is 18 amino acids long. The germline V gene has CDR1 GTSNPN and CDR2 SVGIG (reference sequence). The CDR3 nucleotides are TGTGCCTGGAGTGTACGGGACAGGCACATCTCTGGGGCCAACGTCCTGACTTTC. Its translation is CAWSVRDRHISGANVLTF.

The chain links TRBV12-3 or TRBV12-4 to TRBJ1-2; TRBD1 might be the D (6 bases). Trimming stripped 7 bases from V and 7 bases from J, with 16 bases between. This CDR3 region has 13 residues. In DNA form, the CDR3 reads TGTGCCAGCACACCCAATAGGGGGTCTGGCTACACCTTC. As protein: CASTPNRGSGYTF.

The rearrangement joins TRBV7-2 to TRBJ2-5, with D perhaps TRBD2 (6 bases). Per germline, CDR1 SGHTA and CDR2 FQGNSA. CDR3 size: 16 residues. V was clipped by 1 base and J by 4 bases, with 16 bases between them. CDR3: CASSLVKSVGGETQYF. Written as DNA, the CDR3 is TGTGCCAGCAGCTTAGTTAAGTCTGTCGGGGGAGAGACCCAGTACTTC.

The chain is built from TRBV30 and TRBJ1-4; TRBD1 matches at 8 bases. This CDR3 region has 12 residues. With V trimmed by 3 bases and J by 13 bases, 7 bases remained unmatched. CDR1 is GTSNPN, CDR2 SVGIG, per germline (reference sequence). CDR3 sequence (DNA): TGTGCCTGGAGGAGGACAGGGAAGGTACTGTTTTTT. Translated: CAWRRTGKVLFF. The complete variable domain, with remaining parts taken from reference TRBV30 and TRBJ1-4, reads SQTIHQWPATLVQPVGSPLSLECTVEGTSNPNLYWYRQAAGRGLQLLFYSVGIGQISSEVPQNLSASRPQDRQFILSSKKLLLSDSGFYLCAWRRTGKVLFFGSGTQLSVL.

The chain employs TRBV7-9 and TRBJ1-5; D gene ambiguous. The V gene lost 1 base and the J gene lost 2 bases, with 12 bases spanning the gap. The CDR3 totals 16 residues. Looked up from germline, CDR1 is SEHNR and CDR2 is FQNEAQ (reference sequence). CDR3 sequence reads: CASSLGARLGNQPQHF. CDR3 sequence (DNA): TGTGCCAGCAGCTTAGGTGCCAGGTTGGGCAATCAGCCCCAGCATTTT.

V and J are TRBV3-1 (or the pseudogene TRBV3-2) and TRBJ1-1, with 7 bases fitting TRBD1. The CDR3 sequence is 16 residues long. V lost 4 bases and J lost 5; bases outside the gene matches: 13. From germline, CDR1 is LGHDT and CDR2 YNNKEL (reference sequence). CDR3 bases: TGTGCCAGCAGCCTCGGGACAGCTACCCGAAGGACTGAAGCTTTCTTT. This codes for CASSLGTATRRTEAFF.

The V call is TRBV20-1, the J call TRBJ2-1; D uncertain. CDR3 length: 10 residues. V was pared by 3 bases and J by 8 bases, with 5 bases between. Germline V gene sequence: CDR1 DFQATT, CDR2 SNEGSKA (reference sequence). CDR3 protein: CSARLDEQFF. CDR3 in DNA: TGCAGTGCTAGGTTAGATGAGCAGTTCTTC.

The chain joins TRBV21-1 to TRBJ1-3; TRBD1 is taken as the D call from the table, unchecked against the DNA. TRBV21-1 has pseudogene status. CDR3 length: 19 amino acids. CDR3 nucleotides: TGTGCCAGCAGCAATACCGCCGGGACAGAGTCTTTATCTGGAAACACCATATATTTT. This gives the protein CASSNTAGTESLSGNTIYF.

The rearrangement joins TRBV7-8 to TRBJ2-7, with 7 bases aligning to TRBD1. This CDR3 region has 16 residues. The junction had 9 bases not matched to a gene; V was cut back by 1 base and J by 3 bases. Germline V lookup: CDR1 SGHVS, CDR2 FQNEAQ. DNA of the CDR3: TGTGCCAGCAGCTTAGGTCGGGACAGAGTTTTCTACGAGCAGTACTTC. Translating gives CASSLGRDRVFYEQYF.

This sequence joins TRBV3-1 (or the pseudogene TRBV3-2) and TRBJ1-2; tentative D call: TRBD1 (5 bases). The CDR3 extends over 12 amino acids. The V end was cut by 1 base, the J end by 7 bases, with 7 bases between. CDR1 is LGHDT and CDR2 is YNNKEL in the germline V gene (reference sequence). This CDR3 reads CASSQGRGGYTF. CDR3 nucleotide sequence: TGTGCCAGCAGCCAAGGAAGGGGTGGCTACACCTTC.

The chain links TRBV7-2 to TRBJ1-5, with a weak D call TRBD1 (5 bases). CDR3 length: 13 amino acids. Germline-derived CDR1 and CDR2 are SGHTA and FQGNSA. V was clipped by 4 bases and J by 11 bases, with 15 bases between them. In DNA, the CDR3 is TGTGCCAGCAGCTCCGGTCAGGGTAGGGCCCAGCATTTT. This gives the protein CASSSGQGRAQHF.

The chain combines TRBV2 with TRBJ1-2; 9 bases match TRBD1. V shed 11 bases, J shed 3 bases, and the junction held 7 bases outside the gene matches. The CDR3 sequence is 13 residues long. CDR1 and CDR2 from the germline V gene are SNHLY and FYNNEI. CDR3 residues: CAGRQGGYYGYTF. The CDR3 region has the DNA TGTGCCGGGAGACAGGGGGGTTACTATGGCTACACCTTC.